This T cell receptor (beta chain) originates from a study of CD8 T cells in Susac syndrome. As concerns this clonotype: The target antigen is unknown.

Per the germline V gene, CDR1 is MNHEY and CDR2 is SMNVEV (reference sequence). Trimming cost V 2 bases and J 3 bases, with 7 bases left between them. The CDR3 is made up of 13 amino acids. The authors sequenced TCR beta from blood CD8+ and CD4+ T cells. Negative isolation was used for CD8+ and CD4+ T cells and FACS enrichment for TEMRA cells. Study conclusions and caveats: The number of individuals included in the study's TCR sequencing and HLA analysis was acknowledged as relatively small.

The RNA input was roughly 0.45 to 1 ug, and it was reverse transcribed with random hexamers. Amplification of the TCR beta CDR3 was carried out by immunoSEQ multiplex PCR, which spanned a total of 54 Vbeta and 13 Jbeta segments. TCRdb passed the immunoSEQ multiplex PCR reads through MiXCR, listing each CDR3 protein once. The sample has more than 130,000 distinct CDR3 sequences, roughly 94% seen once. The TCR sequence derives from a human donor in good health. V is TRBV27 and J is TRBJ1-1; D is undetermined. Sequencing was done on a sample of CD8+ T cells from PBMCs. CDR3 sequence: CASSLQVHTEAFF. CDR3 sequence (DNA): TGTGCCAGCAGTTTACAGGTCCACACTGAAGCTTTCTTT.